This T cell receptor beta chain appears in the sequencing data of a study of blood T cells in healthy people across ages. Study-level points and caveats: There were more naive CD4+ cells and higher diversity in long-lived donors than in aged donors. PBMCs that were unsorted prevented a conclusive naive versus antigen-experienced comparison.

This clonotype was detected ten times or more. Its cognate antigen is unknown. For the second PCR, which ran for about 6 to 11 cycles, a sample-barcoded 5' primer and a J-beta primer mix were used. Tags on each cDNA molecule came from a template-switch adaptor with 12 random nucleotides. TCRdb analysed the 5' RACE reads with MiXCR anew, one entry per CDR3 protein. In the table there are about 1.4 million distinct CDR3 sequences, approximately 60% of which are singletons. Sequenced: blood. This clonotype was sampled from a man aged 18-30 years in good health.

CDR3 in DNA: TGTGCCAGCAGTCCGCAGGGGACCGGGGAGCTGTTTTTT. Protein: CASSPQGTGELFF. The chain couples TRBV12-3 or TRBV12-4 to TRBJ2-2, with D tentatively TRBD1 (6 bases). The CDR3 has 13 residues. Trimming stripped 5 bases from V and 5 bases from J, with 9 bases between.